This T cell receptor beta chain was recovered during a study of blood T cell repertoires in COVID-19. Whole-study context: Acute and convalescent COVID-19 samples came from the United States, Italy and Spain. Sources were T cells, B-cell-depleted T cells, or PBMCs; the material itself was cDNA or gDNA.

On this clone: A junction boundary mismatches the germline segment, possibly from a read error.

In the authors' methods: Reference gene primer amplification gave nucleated cell count estimates. Repertoires were generated with immunoSEQ multiplex PCR, while TCRdb's copy carries only in-frame clones and drops some. The V and J calls and clone size are taken from that table; D and trimming were inferred from the DNA. The data contain roughly 67,000 clones, roughly 80% of them seen just once; the ten biggest clones take up about 24%. The CDR3 extends over 15 amino acids. Germline lookup yields CDR1 SGDLS and CDR2 YYNGEE. The sample taken for sequencing was peripheral blood. V and J are TRBV9 and TRBJ2-5; possibly TRBD2 for D (5 bases). This receptor was identified in a human donor in a cohort sampled during active COVID-19. CDR3 region: CASSVEDEGPEIQYF. The CDR3 DNA follows: TGTGCCAGCAGCGTAGAGGATGAGGGCCCGGAGATCCAGTACTTC.